This TCR beta chain was obtained from a study of OX40 agonist ivuxolimab in advanced cancers. Study details: Males comprised around 78% of the group, whose mean age was 60 years (range roughly 20 to 85).

Data came from immunoSEQ multiplex PCR; TCRdb stores just in-frame clones and leaves some out. The profile shows tens of thousands of clones, around 91% of them singletons. Autoimmune disease history or systemic immunosuppression excluded patients. This CDR3 has 16 amino acids. V dropped 1 base and J dropped 2; count of bases not matched to a gene: 4. Germline-derived CDR1 and CDR2 are LNHDA and SQIVND (reference sequence). The sequencing used CD4+ or CD8+ T cells sorted from blood, collected in a trial of the OX40 agonist ivuxolimab. The chain combines TRBV19 with TRBJ2-7; TRBD2 aligns across 11 bases. The clonotype comes from an adult with an advanced solid tumor such as melanoma, head and neck, liver or kidney cancer. In DNA, the CDR3 is TGTGCCAGTAGTATAGGGACTAGCGGGCCAGCCTACGAGCAGTACTTC. Translated, it gives CASSIGTSGPAYEQYF.